This TCR beta chain was obtained from a study of shared clonotypes between healthy human individuals. Study results and limitations: Only blood underwent sampling, and tissue repertoires likely differ. Naive subsets generally had larger estimated richness than memory subsets.

With regard to this clone: As yet, its antigen is unknown. Other DNA sequences in the sample encode the same CDR3.

The V end was cut by 1 base, the J end by 2 bases, with 9 bases between. Germline V gene lookup returns CDR1 SGHTA and CDR2 FQGNSA. This CDR3 has 15 residues. Here immunoSEQ multiplex PCR was the method, and the copy in TCRdb shows in-frame clones only, minus some. The sample includes around 2,000,000 clones, 95% of them seen just once. This sequence was found in a young man in good health. The rearrangement uses TRBV7-2 and TRBJ2-1; maybe TRBD2 (6 bases). Material for sequencing was naive CD4+ T cells sorted from blood. Subset defined: CD45RA+ positively selected. The CDR3 sequence: CASSLDRGTYNEQFF. The CDR3 region has the DNA TGTGCCAGCAGCTTAGATCGCGGGACCTACAATGAGCAGTTCTTC. Combining the CDR3 with reference TRBV7-2 and TRBJ2-1 gives the whole variable domain GAGVSQSPSNKVTEKGKDVELRCDPISGHTALYWYRQSLGQGLEFLIYFQGNSAPDKSGLPSDRFSAERTGGSVSTLTIQRTQQEDSAVYLCASSLDRGTYNEQFFGPGTRLTVL.